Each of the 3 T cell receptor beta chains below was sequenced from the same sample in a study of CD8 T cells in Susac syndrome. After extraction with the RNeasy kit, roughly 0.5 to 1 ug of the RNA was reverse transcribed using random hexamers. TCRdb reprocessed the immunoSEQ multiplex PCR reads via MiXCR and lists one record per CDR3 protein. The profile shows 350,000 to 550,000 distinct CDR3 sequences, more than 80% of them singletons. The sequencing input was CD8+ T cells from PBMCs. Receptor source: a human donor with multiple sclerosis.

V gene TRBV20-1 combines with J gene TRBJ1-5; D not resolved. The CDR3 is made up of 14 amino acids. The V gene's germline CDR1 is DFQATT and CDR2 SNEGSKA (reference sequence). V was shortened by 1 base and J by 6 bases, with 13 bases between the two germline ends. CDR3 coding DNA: TGCAGTGCTAGAGCAACGGGGTGGATTCAGCCCCAGCATTTT. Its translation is CSARATGWIQPQHF.

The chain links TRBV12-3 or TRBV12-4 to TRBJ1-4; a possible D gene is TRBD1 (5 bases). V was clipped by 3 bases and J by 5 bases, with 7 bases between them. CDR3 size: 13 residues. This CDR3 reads CASSLPGNEKLFF. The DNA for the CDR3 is TGTGCCAGCAGTTTGCCAGGGAATGAAAAACTGTTTTTT.

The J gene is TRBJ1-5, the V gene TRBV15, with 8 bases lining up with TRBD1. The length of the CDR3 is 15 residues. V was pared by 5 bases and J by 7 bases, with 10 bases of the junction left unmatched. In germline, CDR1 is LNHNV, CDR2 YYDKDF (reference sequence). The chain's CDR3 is CATSLDRGGGQPQHF. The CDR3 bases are TGTGCCACCAGCCTAGACAGGGGAGGGGGACAGCCCCAGCATTTT.